The T cell receptor beta chain described here comes from a study of CD8+ T cells in alopecia areata. Study results and limitations: Shared TCR sequences were less clear between patients than in mice, possibly partly from HLA diversity. Scalp samples also contribute reads from the resident alphabeta T cells found in normal skin. Alopecia totalis/universalis scalp especially showed more expanded CD8+ clones than normal scalp.

RNA was isolated and reverse transcribed to cDNA, the sequencing template. Sequencing used immunoSEQ multiplex PCR; TCRdb keeps in-frame clones, though not all of them. The sample gives 150,000 to 200,000 clones, 55% of which show up once; around 5% is in the top ten. CDR3 size: 15 residues. Trimming stripped 1 base from V and 2 bases from J, with 9 bases between. In germline, CDR1 is MGHDK, CDR2 SYGVNS. PBMC-derived CD4+ and CD8+ T cells were sorted. This clone was counted once. Its antigen is unknown. Sequences were obtained from CD4+ T cells sorted from blood. The TCR comes from a human donor in good health. The chain has TRBV25-1 and TRBJ2-4; D gene ambiguous. The CDR3 DNA follows: TGTGCCAGCAGTGAATTGGTGATACCCAAAAACATTCAGTACTTC. As protein: CASSELVIPKNIQYF.